Presented here are 30 T cell receptor beta chains from one specimen sequenced in a study of neoadjuvant anti-PD-1 for oral cavity cancer. Produced via immunoSEQ multiplex PCR; TCRdb's table is partial and in-frame only. The sample has around 9,100 clones; 64% are singletons. Time point in this sample: after neoadjuvant nivolumab, at surgical resection. The source material was PBMCs, sampled after nivolumab (anti-PD-1) treatment. The origin of the receptors is a person between 35 and 79 years old with oral cavity squamous cell carcinoma.

CDR3 DNA sequence: TGTGCCAGCAGCGTAGGGGTTAGCGGGAGACACAATGAGCAGTTCTTC. Protein sequence: CASSVGVSGRHNEQFF. The chain uses TRBV9 and TRBJ2-1; 9 nucleotides agree with TRBD2. CDR1 and CDR2 from the germline V gene are SGDLS and YYNGEE. The ends lost 0 bases at V and 5 bases at J; junction bases unmatched: 6. CDR3 size: 16 residues.

The gene calls are TRBV7-8 and TRBJ2-7, with TRBD1 identical over 9 bases. Per the germline V gene, CDR1 is SGHVS and CDR2 is FQNEAQ. Trimming took 3 bases from V and 4 from J; bases not matched to a gene: 10. There are 16 residues in the CDR3. CDR3 DNA: TGTGCCAGCAGCTTCCTACCGGGACAGGGCCCTTACGAGCAGTACTTC. It is translated as CASSFLPGQGPYEQYF.

V and J are TRBV25-1 and TRBJ2-3; possibly TRBD2 for D (5 bases). V was trimmed by 1 base and J by 3 bases, leaving 11 bases between them. The V gene's germline CDR1 is MGHDK and CDR2 SYGVNS. The CDR3 contains 15 residues. In DNA, the CDR3 is TGTGCCAGCAGTGAATCGGAGGTCCGAACAGATACGCAGTATTTT. This codes for CASSESEVRTDTQYF.

The V and J genes are TRBV5-1 and TRBJ1-2; D remains unclear. V lost 2 bases and J 4 bases, leaving 9 bases between the germline ends. Germline CDR1 reads SGHRS; CDR2 reads YFSETQ. This CDR3 comprises 13 residues. The CDR3 spells CASSFDGSYGYTF. In DNA, the CDR3 is TGCGCCAGCAGCTTCGACGGATCCTATGGCTACACCTTC.

The chain is built from TRBV7-2 and TRBJ1-1; no clear D gene. V was pared by 1 base and J by 5 bases, with 11 bases between. Germline values: CDR1 SGHTA, CDR2 FQGNSA. The CDR3 loop spans 14 amino acids. CDR3 amino acids: CASSLVGATTEAFF. CDR3 DNA: TGTGCCAGCAGCTTAGTGGGCGCGACAACTGAAGCTTTCTTT.

The chain joins TRBV10-3 to TRBJ2-7, with D possibly matching TRBD2 (5 bases). The germline CDR1 and CDR2 sequences are ENHRY and SYGVKD. The germline V and J ends were trimmed by 2 bases and 5 bases, with 10 bases remaining between them. The length of the CDR3 is 13 residues. The CDR3 loop is CAISEALADEQYF. For the CDR3, the DNA is TGTGCCATCAGTGAGGCCCTAGCCGACGAGCAGTACTTC.

The chain couples TRBV18 to TRBJ2-7, with 7 bases aligning to TRBD1. V lost 0 bases to trimming and J lost 1 base; unmatched junction nucleotides: 0. This CDR3 contains 14 residues. Germline values: CDR1 KGHSH, CDR2 LQKENI. CDR3 in DNA: TGTGCCAGCTCACCACCGGGACAGTCCTACGAGCAGTACTTC. It yields the protein CASSPPGQSYEQYF.

The chain has TRBV5-1 and TRBJ1-2; TRBD1 aligns across 10 bases. Germline CDR1 SGHRS, CDR2 YFSETQ. Unmatched junction bases numbered 3, after V lost 3 bases and J lost 4 bases. CDR3 size: 14 residues. This CDR3 reads CASSSGTGAYGYTF. The CDR3 DNA sequence: TGCGCCAGCAGCTCCGGGACAGGGGCCTATGGCTACACCTTC.

This sequence joins TRBV10-3 and TRBJ1-2; D is ambiguous. The CDR3 is 8 residues long. V lost 6 bases to trimming and J lost 11 bases, with 4 bases between them. CDR1 is ENHRY, CDR2 SYGVKD, per germline. The CDR3 loop reads CAISRYTF. CDR3 in DNA: TGTGCCATCAGCCGTTACACCTTC.

In its sample, this clone was seen once. J is TRBJ2-2 and V is TRBV6-1; 8 bases line up with TRBD2. The CDR3 has 14 amino acids. Germline V gives CDR1 MNHNS, CDR2 SASEGT. Germline trimming cut 7 bases from V and 3 bases from J; bases unmatched to any gene: 4. Written as DNA, the CDR3 is TGTGCCAGCAAGGCGGGGGGTTACACCGGGGAGCTGTTTTTT. Amino acid sequence: CASKAGGYTGELFF.

This chain links TRBV7-3 with TRBJ2-2; 10 bases line up with TRBD2. The CDR3 is made up of 15 amino acids. Germline trimming cut 8 bases from V and 8 bases from J; bases unmatched to any gene: 11. Germline lookup yields CDR1 SGHTA and CDR2 FQGTGA. CDR3 residues: CASGGLAEGRGELFF. CDR3 DNA: TGTGCCAGCGGTGGACTAGCGGAGGGTAGAGGGGAGCTGTTTTTT.

This clone was found once. This chain uses TRBV25-1 with TRBJ1-1; D may be TRBD1 (6 bases). Germline CDR1 reads MGHDK; CDR2 reads SYGVNS. CDR3 length equals 13 residues. V was pared by 2 bases and J by 4 bases, with 8 bases between. CDR3 DNA: TGTGCCAGCAGTGAAGGGGGGCGCACTGAAGCTTTCTTT. It translates to CASSEGGRTEAFF.

J is TRBJ2-2 and V is TRBV28; 9 nucleotides line up with TRBD1. This CDR3 contains 16 residues. CDR1 and CDR2 from the germline V gene are MDHEN and SYDVKM. J gave up 6 bases and V 6 bases, and 11 bases lay outside the gene matches. The CDR3 DNA reads as TGTGCCAGCAGCTCCCCGGGACAGGGCATCGCCGGGGAGCTGTTTTTT. It encodes CASSSPGQGIAGELFF.

The chain employs TRBV6-1 and TRBJ2-5; 10 nucleotides line up with TRBD2. Germline V gene lookup returns CDR1 MNHNS and CDR2 SASEGT. CDR3 length: 15 amino acids. V gave up 6 bases and J gave up 3 bases; unmatched junction bases: 7. CDR3 nucleotide sequence: TGTGCCAGCAGCGCTCCTAGCGGGGGTAAAGAGACCCAGTACTTC. Translated, it gives CASSAPSGGKETQYF.

This clone appeared a few times. The chain uses TRBV10-1 and TRBJ2-7; no clear D gene. The CDR3 runs 12 residues. CDR1 and CDR2 (germline): WNHNN, SYGVQD (reference sequence). V lost 2 bases, J lost 0 bases, and 2 bases lay in between. CDR3 sequence reads: CASSEGSYEQYF. The CDR3 DNA sequence: TGCGCCAGCAGTGAGGGCTCCTACGAGCAGTACTTC.

This clone was seen a handful of times. This chain uses TRBV5-1 with TRBJ1-1, with TRBD1 as a possible D gene (5 bases). The V end lost 4 bases, the J end lost 0 bases, and 13 bases lay between the germline ends. The CDR3 is 15 residues long. Germline CDR1 is SGHRS and CDR2 is YFSETQ. CDR3 in amino acids: CASSQSGIMNTEAFF. In nucleotides, the CDR3 is TGCGCCAGCAGCCAATCAGGGATTATGAACACTGAAGCTTTCTTT.

The table lists this clone with a few counts. The genes are TRBV29-1 and TRBJ1-1; D unresolved. This CDR3 has 12 residues. CDR1 is SQVTM and CDR2 is ANQGSEA in the germline V gene. Trimming stripped 1 base from V and 5 bases from J, with 8 bases between. The CDR3 region is CSVEGGWTEAFF. DNA of the CDR3: TGCAGCGTTGAAGGGGGTTGGACTGAAGCTTTCTTT.

The chain combines TRBV6-1 with TRBJ2-2; unclear D gene. The CDR3 runs 10 residues. The V end lost 10 bases, the J end lost 4 bases, and 4 bases lay between the germline ends. Germline V gene lookup returns CDR1 MNHNS and CDR2 SASEGT. CDR3 coding DNA: TGTGCCACTTTCACCGGGGAGCTGTTTTTT. Its protein is CATFTGELFF.

This clone has a handful of counts. The chain carries TRBV28 and TRBJ2-1, with TRBD2 matching 11 bases. The CDR3 covers 17 residues. The V gene's germline CDR1 is MDHEN and CDR2 SYDVKM. V gave up 2 bases and J gave up 7 bases; unmatched junction bases: 10. The CDR3, as DNA: TGTGCCAGCAGTTTAGGCCATAGCGGGGGGGTGCTGAATGAGCAGTTCTTC. Translation gives CASSLGHSGGVLNEQFF.

There are a few counts of this clone. The chain has TRBV5-1 and TRBJ1-6; 10 bases fit TRBD1. The germline CDR1 and CDR2 sequences are SGHRS and YFSETQ. With 4 bases clipped from V and 9 bases from J, the junction kept 13 bases outside the gene matches. This CDR3 has 17 residues. The CDR3, as DNA: TGCGCCAGCAGCCACCATTCGGGGACAGGGGCTGCTTCACCCCTCCACTTT. This sequence encodes CASSHHSGTGAASPLHF.

The chain couples TRBV25-1 to TRBJ1-1; D not resolved. In germline, CDR1 is MGHDK, CDR2 SYGVNS. The V end lost 6 bases, the J end lost 0 bases, and 5 bases lay between the germline ends. The CDR3 runs 12 residues. In nucleotides, the CDR3 is TGTGCCAGCAGAATCATGAACACTGAAGCTTTCTTT. Translated, it gives CASRIMNTEAFF.

This chain uses TRBV9 with TRBJ1-1; 8 nucleotides agree with TRBD1. The length of the CDR3 is 14 residues. The V and J ends lost 2 bases and 1 base, in that order; junction bases with no gene match: 1. The V gene's germline CDR1 is SGDLS and CDR2 YYNGEE. CDR3 nucleotides: TGTGCCAGCAGCGTGCAGGGGGCGAACACTGAAGCTTTCTTT. Translation gives CASSVQGANTEAFF. Full variable domain (remainder filled in from reference TRBV9 and TRBJ1-1): DSGVTQTPKHLITATGQRVTLRCSPRSGDLSVYWYQQSLDQGLQFLIQYYNGEERAKGNILERFSAQQFPDLHSELNLSSLELGDSALYFCASSVQGANTEAFFGQGTRLTVV.

The rearrangement joins TRBV10-3 to TRBJ1-1, with no clear D. Trimming stripped 7 bases from V and 1 base from J, with 10 bases between. The CDR3 has 13 residues. The germline V gene encodes CDR1 ENHRY and CDR2 SYGVKD. DNA for the CDR3: TGTGCCATCAATCCGGGCCCGAACACTGAAGCTTTCTTT. This gives the protein CAINPGPNTEAFF.

This clone was seen only once. The genes are TRBV2 and TRBJ2-3; 9 bases are a match to TRBD2. The trim removed 4 bases at V and 1 base at J, leaving 0 bases unmatched. The CDR3 extends over 14 amino acids. CDR1 is SNHLY and CDR2 is FYNNEI in the germline V gene. The DNA of the CDR3 is TGTGCCAGCAGTGCTAGCGGGGGCACAGATACGCAGTATTTT. Its translation: CASSASGGTDTQYF.

Only a few counts were recorded for this clone. This sequence joins TRBV28 and TRBJ1-1, with D hard to call. V was shortened by 5 bases and J by 5 bases, with 18 bases between the two germline ends. The CDR3 contains 15 residues. CDR1 and CDR2 from the germline V gene are MDHEN and SYDVKM. Here the CDR3 DNA reads TGTGCCAGCAGTCCGTACCCCAAGGGAAGGACTGAAGCTTTCTTT. Amino acid sequence: CASSPYPKGRTEAFF.

This clone was seen a few times. The chain links TRBV5-4 to TRBJ2-7; weak D call: TRBD2 (6 bases). V lost 0 bases and J 2 bases, leaving 12 bases between the germline ends. CDR3 length: 15 residues. Germline V lookup: CDR1 SGHNT, CDR2 YYREEE (reference sequence). The CDR3 protein is CASSLGGGATYEQYF. CDR3 in DNA: TGTGCCAGCAGCTTGGGTGGCGGGGCGACCTACGAGCAGTACTTC.

This clone has only one observation. V is TRBV29-1 and J is TRBJ2-1, with D hard to call. Germline lookup yields CDR1 SQVTM and CDR2 ANQGSEA. The germline V and J ends were trimmed by 8 bases and 7 bases, with 15 bases remaining between them. CDR3 length: 12 residues. The CDR3 bases are TGCAGCACCCAAGCGCTAGGGAATGAGCAGTTCTTC. It specifies CSTQALGNEQFF.

The V and J genes are TRBV7-8 and TRBJ2-5; 10 nucleotides agree with TRBD2. Germline CDR1 and CDR2: SGHVS and FQNEAQ. The length of the CDR3 is 17 residues. With 1 base clipped from V and 5 bases from J, the junction kept 10 bases outside the gene matches. The CDR3 sequence: CASSLGLSGGVRETQYF. CDR3 coding DNA: TGTGCCAGCAGCTTAGGTCTGAGCGGGGGGGTCCGGGAGACCCAGTACTTC.

V and J are TRBV4-1 and TRBJ2-3, with no clear D. Trimming pared 0 bases from V and 6 bases from J, leaving 7 bases between. This CDR3 contains 13 residues. Germline CDR1 and CDR2: MGHRA and YSYEKL. CDR3 residues: CASSQDAPDTQYF. The CDR3 bases are TGCGCCAGCAGCCAAGACGCCCCCGATACGCAGTATTTT.

The V and J genes are TRBV7-2 and TRBJ2-5; D not certain. CDR1 is SGHTA and CDR2 is FQGNSA in the germline V gene. Trimming left V 2 bases short and J 7 bases short, with 11 bases between. This CDR3 has 13 amino acids. The CDR3 nucleotides read TGTGCCAGCAGCTTACCCTCAAGTCGGACCCAGTACTTC. It translates to CASSLPSSRTQYF.